Presented here are 21 T cell receptor beta chains from one specimen sequenced in a study of T-cell reconstitution after alpha-beta-depleted transplantation in children (dated by TCRdb to the mid-2010s). Preparation of the library involved PCR. The instrument was an Illumina HiSeq 2500. To normalize quantification of the TCRbeta repertoire, the TCR libraries were built with molecular barcoding that relied on unique molecular identifiers. TCRdb's own reprocessing of the public reads used fastp at Q25 and MiXCR and kept productive beta chains. Rows with one shared CDR3 protein collapse into an entry with the most common genes and DNA. The sample contains about 610,000 distinct CDR3 sequences, about 11% of them found a single time. Together, the top ten hold roughly 3.9% of the sample. Sample: PBMCs from the stem cell graft donor, taken from the stem cell graft. The receptors stem from a human donor who donated a stem cell graft to a child with acute myeloid leukemia.

This chain uses TRBV29-1 with TRBJ2-3; no clear D gene. V was clipped by 5 bases and J by 2 bases, with 14 bases between them. Germline V gene lookup returns CDR1 SQVTM and CDR2 ANQGSEA. This CDR3 has 14 residues. CDR3 nucleotides: TGCAGCGTTCTAAGCCGGGCGTTCACAGATACGCAGTATTTT. Encoded protein: CSVLSRAFTDTQYF.

This clonotype has more than one count but fewer than ten. The gene calls are TRBV20-1 and TRBJ1-5, with D perhaps matching TRBD1 (5 bases). The CDR3 is 14 amino acids. The V gene's germline CDR1 is DFQATT and CDR2 SNEGSKA (reference sequence). The V gene lost 0 bases and the J gene lost 9 bases, with 15 bases spanning the gap. CDR3 sequence (DNA): TGCAGTGCTAGAGAAGTTGGGGGGTCCCTGCCCCAGCATTTT. It specifies CSAREVGGSLPQHF.

On this clonotype: The conserved phenylalanine or tryptophan normally closing the CDR3 is absent here, so this likely arose from a read error. The chain uses TRBV20-1 and TRBJ2-2; D unresolved. This CDR3 is built from 15 residues. Germline assignment: CDR1 DFQATT and CDR2 SNEGSKA (reference sequence). Trimming shortened V by 6 bases and J by 2 bases, and 16 bases separated the two germline ends. The CDR3 is CSAFVFPKNTGELFS. The DNA for the CDR3 is TGCAGTGCGTTTGTCTTCCCCAAAAACACCGGGGAGCTGTTTTCT.

This clonotype has ten or more counts. The chain joins TRBV5-1 to TRBJ2-1, with TRBD2 identical over 8 bases. The V segment lost 2 bases and the J segment 6 bases; nucleotides outside the gene matches: 4. The CDR3 is made up of 14 amino acids. Germline lookup yields CDR1 SGHRS and CDR2 YFSETQ. The CDR3 bases are TGCGCCAGCAGCTTAGGAGGGACTAGCAATGAGCAGTTCTTC. Protein product: CASSLGGTSNEQFF.

In its sample, this clonotype was seen a few times. This rearrangement joins TRBV20-1 to TRBJ2-7; TRBD2 aligns across 14 bases. Unmatched junction bases numbered 12, after V lost 5 bases and J lost 6 bases. The CDR3 is 16 residues long. Germline loops: CDR1 DFQATT, CDR2 SNEGSKA (reference sequence). The CDR3 is CSAQPATSGRVGEQYF. For the CDR3, the DNA is TGCAGTGCTCAACCTGCGACTAGCGGGAGGGTGGGCGAGCAGTACTTC.

This clonotype was observed many times. The chain combines TRBV10-2 with TRBJ2-1; D is unresolved. Germline CDR1 and CDR2: WSHSY and SAAADI. This CDR3 region has 15 residues. The ends were cut back, 3 bases at V and 0 bases at J, with 9 bases in the middle. The CDR3, as DNA: TGCGCCAGCAGTGATACGCTTAGCTCCTACAATGAGCAGTTCTTC. Encoded protein: CASSDTLSSYNEQFF.

The chain has TRBV6-5 and TRBJ1-2; TRBD1 is a possible D gene (6 bases). This CDR3 has 14 amino acids. Trimming left V 6 bases short and J 2 bases short, with 13 bases between. Germline CDR1 is MNHEY and CDR2 is SVGAGI. CDR3 in amino acids: CASSTGLTNYGYTF. CDR3 nucleotides: TGTGCCAGCAGCACAGGGTTGACGAACTATGGCTACACCTTC.

This clonotype was seen only a few times. This chain uses TRBV30 with TRBJ2-1, with D perhaps matching TRBD2 (6 bases). Deletions cut 2 bases from V and 2 bases from J, with 10 bases between. Germline loops: CDR1 GTSNPN, CDR2 SVGIG (reference sequence). The CDR3 covers 14 residues. The CDR3 loop reads CAWSPSAAYNEQFF. CDR3 sequence (DNA): TGTGCCTGGAGTCCTAGCGCGGCCTACAATGAGCAGTTCTTC.

This clonotype has more than one count but fewer than ten. The chain has TRBV7-3 and TRBJ2-1, with 11 bases identical to TRBD2. From germline, CDR1 is SGHTA and CDR2 FQGTGA. The CDR3 extends over 20 amino acids. V lost 3 bases, J lost 0 bases, and 13 bases stayed unmatched. The CDR3 DNA reads TGTGCCAGCAGCTTCCCGGGACTAGCGGCATCCAGAATCTCCTACAATGAGCAGTTCTTC. Its protein product is CASSFPGLAASRISYNEQFF.

This clonotype was counted ten times or more. The rearrangement joins TRBV9 to TRBJ2-1; 9 bases fit TRBD1. This CDR3 region has 15 residues. Losses at the gene ends were 4 bases for V and 4 bases for J; bases not matched to a gene: 6. The V gene's germline CDR1 is SGDLS and CDR2 YYNGEE. CDR3 protein: CASSSTGGGYNEQFF. CDR3 bases: TGTGCCAGCAGCTCAACAGGGGGCGGATACAATGAGCAGTTCTTC.

This clonotype was seen repeatedly, ten times or more. V gene TRBV29-1 combines with J gene TRBJ1-1, with a weak D call TRBD1 (6 bases). The CDR3 covers 15 residues. V was trimmed by 6 bases and J by 0 bases, leaving 17 bases between them. The germline CDR1 and CDR2 sequences are SQVTM and ANQGSEA. The DNA of the CDR3 is TGCAGCGTCGGCAACGGGGGCGCGGTGAACACTGAAGCTTTCTTT. It translates to CSVGNGGAVNTEAFF.

The V and J genes are TRBV3-1 and TRBJ2-3; 13 bases fit TRBD2. Germline CDR1 and CDR2: LGHDT and YNNKEL (reference sequence). The V gene end was trimmed by 0 bases and the J gene end by 2 bases; junction bases not matched to a gene: 5. The CDR3 totals 18 residues. The CDR3 region is CASSQDGTSGDVTDTQYF. The CDR3 nucleotides are TGTGCCAGCAGCCAAGATGGGACTAGCGGGGACGTCACAGATACGCAGTATTTT.

The chain combines TRBV5-6 with TRBJ1-6, with a possible D match to TRBD1 (5 bases). Germline-derived CDR1 and CDR2 are SGHDT and YYEEEE. This CDR3 has 15 residues. V shed 4 bases and J shed 5 bases, with 13 bases lying between them. Here the CDR3 DNA reads TGTGCCAGCAGCGCCCAGCGGGGGGATAATTCACCCCTCCACTTT. This sequence encodes CASSAQRGDNSPLHF.

The gene calls are TRBV12-3 or TRBV12-4 and TRBJ2-7; the match to TRBD1 covers 10 bases. There are 14 residues in the CDR3. The V and J ends lost 5 bases and 3 bases, in that order; junction bases with no gene match: 4. CDR3 nucleotide sequence: TGTGCCAGCAGTGCGACAGGGGGCCTCTACGAGCAGTACTTC. It specifies CASSATGGLYEQYF.

The chain is built from TRBV5-1 and TRBJ1-1; 11 nucleotides agree with TRBD1. There are 16 residues in the CDR3. Germline V gene sequence: CDR1 SGHRS, CDR2 YFSETQ. V was pared by 4 bases and J by 5 bases, with 10 bases of the junction left unmatched. The CDR3 DNA reads as TGCGCCAGCAGCACCGGACAGGGGGCAGCGGGAACTGAAGCTTTCTTT. The encoded protein is CASSTGQGAAGTEAFF.

This clonotype showed up many times. This sequence joins TRBV9 and TRBJ2-3; weak D call: TRBD2 (6 bases). V was shortened by 0 bases and J by 2 bases, with 10 bases between the two germline ends. CDR3 size: 15 residues. The germline gives CDR1 SGDLS, CDR2 YYNGEE. The DNA for the CDR3 is TGTGCCAGCAGCGTAGTCGGGAGCAACACAGATACGCAGTATTTT. Its translation is CASSVVGSNTDTQYF.

This clonotype was detected ten times or more. The J gene is TRBJ1-2, the V gene TRBV28; 12 bases agree with TRBD1. CDR3 length equals 14 residues. J was trimmed by 2 bases and V by 10 bases; bases with no gene match: 5. Germline CDR1 is MDHEN and CDR2 is SYDVKM. In DNA, the CDR3 is TGTGCCACCACAGGGACAGGGGGCAACTATGGCTACACCTTC. It encodes CATTGTGGNYGYTF.

This clonotype was counted a few times. V usage is TRBV6-6 and J usage is TRBJ1-2; no definite D call. The length of the CDR3 is 13 residues. The germline CDR1 and CDR2 sequences are MNHNY and SVGAGI (reference sequence). Trimming took off 5 bases at V and 3 bases at J, with 10 bases between the two ends. This chain's CDR3 is CASSVTADYGYTF. CDR3 DNA sequence: TGTGCCAGCAGTGTAACAGCCGACTATGGCTACACCTTC.

The chain has TRBV20-1 and TRBJ2-1, with a weak D call TRBD2 (5 bases). CDR3 size: 15 residues. V was pared by 0 bases and J by 0 bases, with 9 bases between. Germline CDR1 DFQATT, CDR2 SNEGSKA (reference sequence). This CDR3 reads CSARDRAVSYNEQFF. The CDR3 DNA follows: TGCAGTGCTAGAGATCGAGCGGTCTCCTACAATGAGCAGTTCTTC.

The chain uses TRBV29-1 and TRBJ1-1; 7 bases agree with TRBD1. The V segment lost 7 bases and the J segment 0 bases; nucleotides outside the gene matches: 8. Germline values: CDR1 SQVTM, CDR2 ANQGSEA. The CDR3 covers 14 residues. The DNA of the CDR3 is TGCAGCGGTACTCAGACAGGGCTGAACACTGAAGCTTTCTTT. It translates to CSGTQTGLNTEAFF.

The genes are TRBV2 and TRBJ2-1; 8 bases line up with TRBD1. This CDR3 is built from 16 residues. The germline V gene has CDR1 SNHLY and CDR2 FYNNEI. With V trimmed by 4 bases and J by 0 bases, 5 bases remained unmatched. CDR3 protein: CASSARTGGSYNEQFF. The CDR3 DNA sequence: TGTGCCAGCAGTGCTCGAACAGGGGGCTCCTACAATGAGCAGTTCTTC.